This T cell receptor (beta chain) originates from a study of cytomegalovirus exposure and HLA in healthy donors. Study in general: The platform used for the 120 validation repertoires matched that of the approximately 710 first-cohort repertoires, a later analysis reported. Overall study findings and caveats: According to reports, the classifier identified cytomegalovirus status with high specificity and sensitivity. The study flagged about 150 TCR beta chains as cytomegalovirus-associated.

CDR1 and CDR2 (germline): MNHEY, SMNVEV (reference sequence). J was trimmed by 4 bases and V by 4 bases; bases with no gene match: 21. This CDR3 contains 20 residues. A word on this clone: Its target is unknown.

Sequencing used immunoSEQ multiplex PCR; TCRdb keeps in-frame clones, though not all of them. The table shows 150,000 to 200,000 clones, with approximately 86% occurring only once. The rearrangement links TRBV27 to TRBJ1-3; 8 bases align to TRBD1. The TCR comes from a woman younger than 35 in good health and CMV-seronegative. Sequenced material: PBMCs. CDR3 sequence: CASSSPRTGTGGFSGNTIYF. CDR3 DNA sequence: TGTGCCAGCAGTTCCCCTAGGACAGGGACGGGGGGATTCTCCGGAAACACCATATATTTT.